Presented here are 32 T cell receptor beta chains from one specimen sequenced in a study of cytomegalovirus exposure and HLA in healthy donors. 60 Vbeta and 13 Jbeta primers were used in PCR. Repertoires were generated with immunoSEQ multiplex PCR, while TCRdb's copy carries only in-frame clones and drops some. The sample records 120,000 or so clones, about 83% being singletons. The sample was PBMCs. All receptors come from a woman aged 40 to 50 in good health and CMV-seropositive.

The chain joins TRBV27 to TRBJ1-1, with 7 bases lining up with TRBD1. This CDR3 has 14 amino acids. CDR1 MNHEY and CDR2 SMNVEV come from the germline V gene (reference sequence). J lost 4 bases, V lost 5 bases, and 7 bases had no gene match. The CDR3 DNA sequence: TGTGCCAGCAGTACGACGACAGGGCGCACTGAAGCTTTCTTT. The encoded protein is CASSTTTGRTEAFF.

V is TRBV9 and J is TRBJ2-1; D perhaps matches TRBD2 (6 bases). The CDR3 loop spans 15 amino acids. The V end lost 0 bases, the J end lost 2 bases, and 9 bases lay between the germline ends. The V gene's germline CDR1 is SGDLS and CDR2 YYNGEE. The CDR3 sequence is CASSVDAGPYNEQFF. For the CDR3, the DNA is TGTGCCAGCAGCGTAGATGCGGGACCCTACAATGAGCAGTTCTTC.

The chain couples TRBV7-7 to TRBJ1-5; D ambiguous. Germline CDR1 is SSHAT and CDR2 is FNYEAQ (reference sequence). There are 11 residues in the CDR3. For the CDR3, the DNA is TGTGCTACGAATCCGGATCAGCCCCAGCATTTT. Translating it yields CATNPDQPQHF.

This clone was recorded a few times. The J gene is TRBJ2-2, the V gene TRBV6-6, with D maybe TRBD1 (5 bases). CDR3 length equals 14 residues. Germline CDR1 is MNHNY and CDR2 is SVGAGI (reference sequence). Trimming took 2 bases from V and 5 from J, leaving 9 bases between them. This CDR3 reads CASSYRGNTGELFF. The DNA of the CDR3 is TGTGCCAGCAGTTACAGGGGAAATACCGGGGAGCTGTTTTTT.

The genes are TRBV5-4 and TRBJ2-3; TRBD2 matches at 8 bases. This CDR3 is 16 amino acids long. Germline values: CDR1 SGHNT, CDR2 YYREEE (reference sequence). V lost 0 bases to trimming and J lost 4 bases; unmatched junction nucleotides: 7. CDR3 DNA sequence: TGTGCCAGCAGCTTGGCGAGTCTAGCGGGCCCAGATACGCAGTATTTT. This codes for CASSLASLAGPDTQYF.

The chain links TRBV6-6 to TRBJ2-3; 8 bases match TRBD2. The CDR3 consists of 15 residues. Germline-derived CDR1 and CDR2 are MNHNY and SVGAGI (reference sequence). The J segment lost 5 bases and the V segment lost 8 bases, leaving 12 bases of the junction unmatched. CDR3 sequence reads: CASLRRAGVVDTQYF. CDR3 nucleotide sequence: TGTGCCAGCCTTCGTCGAGCGGGAGTGGTAGATACGCAGTATTTT.

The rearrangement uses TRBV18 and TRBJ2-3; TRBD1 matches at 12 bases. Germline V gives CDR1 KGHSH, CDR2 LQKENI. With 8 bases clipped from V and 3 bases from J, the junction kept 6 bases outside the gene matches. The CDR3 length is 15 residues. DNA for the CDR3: TGTGCCAGCCAACGGGACAGGGGGCGTACAGATACGCAGTATTTT. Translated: CASQRDRGRTDTQYF. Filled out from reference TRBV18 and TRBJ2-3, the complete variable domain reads NAGVMQNPRHLVRRRGQEARLRCSPMKGHSHVYWYRQLPEEGLKFMVYLQKENIIDESGMPKERFSAEFPKEGPSILRIQQVVRGDSAAYFCASQRDRGRTDTQYFGPGTRLTVL.

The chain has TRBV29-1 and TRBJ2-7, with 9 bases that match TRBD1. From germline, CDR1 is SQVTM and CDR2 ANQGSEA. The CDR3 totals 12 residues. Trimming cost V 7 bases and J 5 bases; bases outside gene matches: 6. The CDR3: CSALTGGDEQYF. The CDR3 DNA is TGCAGCGCCCTAACAGGGGGCGACGAGCAGTACTTC.

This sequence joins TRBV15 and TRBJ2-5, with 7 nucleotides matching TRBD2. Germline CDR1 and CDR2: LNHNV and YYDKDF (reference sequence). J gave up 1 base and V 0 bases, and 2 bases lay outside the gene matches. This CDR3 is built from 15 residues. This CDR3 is CATSREASGQETQYF. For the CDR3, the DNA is TGTGCCACCAGCAGAGAAGCTAGCGGCCAAGAGACCCAGTACTTC.

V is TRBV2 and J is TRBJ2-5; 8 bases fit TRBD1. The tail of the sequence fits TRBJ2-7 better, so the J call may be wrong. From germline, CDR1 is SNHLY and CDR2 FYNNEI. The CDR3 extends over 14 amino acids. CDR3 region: CASSETGDAYEQYF. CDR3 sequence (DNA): TGTGCCAGCAGCGAGACAGGGGATGCTTACGAGCAGTACTTC.

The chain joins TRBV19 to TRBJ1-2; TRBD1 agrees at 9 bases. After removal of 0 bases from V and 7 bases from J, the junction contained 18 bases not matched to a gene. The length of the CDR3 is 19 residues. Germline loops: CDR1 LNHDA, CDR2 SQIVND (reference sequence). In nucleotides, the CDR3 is TGTGCCAGTAGTATAGAGAGCCCTCTACAGGGGGCCCCGCTGGTTGGCTACACCTTC. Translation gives CASSIESPLQGAPLVGYTF.

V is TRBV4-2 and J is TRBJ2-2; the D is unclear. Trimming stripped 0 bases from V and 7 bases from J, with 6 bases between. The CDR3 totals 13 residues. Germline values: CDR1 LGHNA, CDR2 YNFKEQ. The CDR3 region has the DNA TGTGCCAGCAGCCAAGACGCGGACGGGGAGCTGTTTTTT. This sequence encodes CASSQDADGELFF.

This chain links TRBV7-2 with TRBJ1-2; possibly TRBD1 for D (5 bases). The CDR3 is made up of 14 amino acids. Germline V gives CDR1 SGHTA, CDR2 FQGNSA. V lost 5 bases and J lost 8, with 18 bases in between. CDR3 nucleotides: TGTGCCAGCAGCCCCGGTGGGGGAGGGAGGGGCTACACCTTC. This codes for CASSPGGGGRGYTF.

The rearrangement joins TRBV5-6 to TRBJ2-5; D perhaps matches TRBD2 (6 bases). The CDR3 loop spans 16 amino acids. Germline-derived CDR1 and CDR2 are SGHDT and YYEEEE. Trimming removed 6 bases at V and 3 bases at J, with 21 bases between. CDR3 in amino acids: CASTGGMGEPKETQYF. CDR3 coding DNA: TGTGCCAGCACCGGAGGGATGGGGGAGCCAAAAGAGACCCAGTACTTC.

The CDR3 DNA reads as TGTGCCAGCAGCTTGTCGTTAGCGGGAAGCACAGATACGCAGTATTTT. It yields the protein CASSLSLAGSTDTQYF. The chain is built from TRBV5-4 and TRBJ2-3; TRBD2 aligns across 8 bases. Germline CDR1 and CDR2: SGHNT and YYREEE (reference sequence). Trimming took 1 base from V and 0 from J; bases not matched to a gene: 4. The CDR3 spans 16 residues.

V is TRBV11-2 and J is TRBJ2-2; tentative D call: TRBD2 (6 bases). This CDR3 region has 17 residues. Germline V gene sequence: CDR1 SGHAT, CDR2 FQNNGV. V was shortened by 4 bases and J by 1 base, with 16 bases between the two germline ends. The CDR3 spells CASSSVPSAVNTGELFF. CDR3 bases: TGTGCCAGCAGCTCAGTACCTAGCGCTGTGAACACCGGGGAGCTGTTTTTT. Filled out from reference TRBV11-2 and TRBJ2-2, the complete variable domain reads EAGVAQSPRYKIIEKRQSVAFWCNPISGHATLYWYQQILGQGPKLLIQFQNNGVVDDSQLPKDRFSAERLKGVDSTLKIQPAKLEDSAVYLCASSSVPSAVNTGELFFGEGSRLTVL.

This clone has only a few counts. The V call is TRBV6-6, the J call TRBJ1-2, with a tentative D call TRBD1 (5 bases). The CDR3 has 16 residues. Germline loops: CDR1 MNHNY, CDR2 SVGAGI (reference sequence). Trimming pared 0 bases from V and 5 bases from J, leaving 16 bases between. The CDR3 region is CASSYSPDTVKYGYTF. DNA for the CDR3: TGTGCCAGCAGTTACTCGCCGGACACAGTAAAGTATGGCTACACCTTC.

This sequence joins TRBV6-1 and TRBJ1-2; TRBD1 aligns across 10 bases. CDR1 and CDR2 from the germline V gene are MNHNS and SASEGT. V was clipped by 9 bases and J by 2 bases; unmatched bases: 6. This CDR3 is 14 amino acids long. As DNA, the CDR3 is TGTGCCAGTGACAGGGGGCGCGTCAACTATGGCTACACCTTC. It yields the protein CASDRGRVNYGYTF.

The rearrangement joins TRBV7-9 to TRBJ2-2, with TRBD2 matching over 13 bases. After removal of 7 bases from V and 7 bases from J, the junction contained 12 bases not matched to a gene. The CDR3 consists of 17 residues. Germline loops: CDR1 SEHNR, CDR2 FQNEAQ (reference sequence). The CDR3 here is CASKKLAGGPGIGELFF. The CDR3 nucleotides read TGTGCCAGCAAGAAACTAGCGGGAGGGCCTGGGATCGGGGAGCTGTTTTTT.

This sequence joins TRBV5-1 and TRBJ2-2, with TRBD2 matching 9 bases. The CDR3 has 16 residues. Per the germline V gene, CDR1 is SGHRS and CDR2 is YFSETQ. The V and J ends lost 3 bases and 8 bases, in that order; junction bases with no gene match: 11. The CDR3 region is CASSSAGGPAEGELFF. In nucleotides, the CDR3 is TGCGCCAGCAGCTCGGCGGGAGGGCCGGCTGAGGGGGAGCTGTTTTTT.

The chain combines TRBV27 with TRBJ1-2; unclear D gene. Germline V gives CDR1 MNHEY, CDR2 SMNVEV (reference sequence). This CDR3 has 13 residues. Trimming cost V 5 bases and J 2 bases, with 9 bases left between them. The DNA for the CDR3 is TGTGCCAGCAGTCTTCAGGCAAACTATGGCTACACCTTC. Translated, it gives CASSLQANYGYTF.

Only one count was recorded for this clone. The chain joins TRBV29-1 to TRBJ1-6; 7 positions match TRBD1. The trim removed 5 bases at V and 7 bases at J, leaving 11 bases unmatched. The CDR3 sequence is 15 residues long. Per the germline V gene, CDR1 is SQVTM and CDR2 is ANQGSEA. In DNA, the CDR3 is TGCAGCGTTCATACCGGGACAGAACCAAATTCACCCCTCCACTTT. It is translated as CSVHTGTEPNSPLHF.

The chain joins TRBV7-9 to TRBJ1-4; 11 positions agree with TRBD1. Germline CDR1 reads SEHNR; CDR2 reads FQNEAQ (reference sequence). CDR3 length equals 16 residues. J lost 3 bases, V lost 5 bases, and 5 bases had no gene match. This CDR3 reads CASSRTGGASNEKLFF. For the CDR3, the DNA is TGTGCCAGCAGCAGGACAGGGGGCGCGTCTAATGAAAAACTGTTTTTT. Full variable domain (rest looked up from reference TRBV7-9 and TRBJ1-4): DTGVSQNPRHKITKRGQNVTFRCDPISEHNRLYWYRQTLGQGPEFLTYFQNEAQLEKSRLLSDRFSAERPKGSFSTLEIQRTEQGDSAMYLCASSRTGGASNEKLFFGSGTQLSVL.

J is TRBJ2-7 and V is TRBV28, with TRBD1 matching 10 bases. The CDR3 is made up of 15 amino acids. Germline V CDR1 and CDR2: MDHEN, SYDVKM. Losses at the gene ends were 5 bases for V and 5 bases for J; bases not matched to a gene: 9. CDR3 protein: CASSTGTGAMDEQYF. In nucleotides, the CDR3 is TGTGCCAGCAGTACCGGGACAGGGGCTATGGACGAGCAGTACTTC.

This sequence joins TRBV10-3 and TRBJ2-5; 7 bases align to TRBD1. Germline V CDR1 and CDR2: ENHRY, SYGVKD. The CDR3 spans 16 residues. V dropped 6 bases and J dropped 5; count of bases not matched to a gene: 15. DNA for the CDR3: TGTGCCATCAGCAAGGACAGGCCGGGCCGGGCCGAGACCCAGTACTTC. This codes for CAISKDRPGRAETQYF.

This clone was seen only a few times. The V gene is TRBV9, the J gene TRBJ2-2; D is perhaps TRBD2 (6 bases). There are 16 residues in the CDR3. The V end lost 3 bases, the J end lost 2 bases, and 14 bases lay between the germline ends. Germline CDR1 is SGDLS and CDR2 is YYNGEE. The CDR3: CASSAGLLKNTGELFF. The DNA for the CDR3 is TGTGCCAGCAGCGCGGGACTCCTTAAAAACACCGGGGAGCTGTTTTTT.

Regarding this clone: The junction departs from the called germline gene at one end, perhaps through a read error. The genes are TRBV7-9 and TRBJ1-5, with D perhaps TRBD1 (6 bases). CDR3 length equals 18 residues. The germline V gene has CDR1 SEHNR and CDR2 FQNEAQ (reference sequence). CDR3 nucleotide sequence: TGTTCCAGCAGCTTAGATGCAGGGGAAGTGGCTGACAATCAGCCCCAGCATTTT. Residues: CSSSLDAGEVADNQPQHF.

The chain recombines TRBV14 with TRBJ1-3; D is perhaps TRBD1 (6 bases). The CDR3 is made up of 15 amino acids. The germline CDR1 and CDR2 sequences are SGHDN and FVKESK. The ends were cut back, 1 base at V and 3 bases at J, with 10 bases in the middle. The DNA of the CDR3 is TGTGCCAGCAGCCAAGGCGGGGGGCTTGGAAACACCATATATTTT. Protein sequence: CASSQGGGLGNTIYF.

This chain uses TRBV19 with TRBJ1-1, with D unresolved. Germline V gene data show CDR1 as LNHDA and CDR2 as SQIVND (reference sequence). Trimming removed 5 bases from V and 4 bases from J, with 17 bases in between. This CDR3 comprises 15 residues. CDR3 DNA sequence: TGTGCCAGTAGTTTCCGGAGTGGCCCCCTCACTGAAGCTTTCTTT. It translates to CASSFRSGPLTEAFF.

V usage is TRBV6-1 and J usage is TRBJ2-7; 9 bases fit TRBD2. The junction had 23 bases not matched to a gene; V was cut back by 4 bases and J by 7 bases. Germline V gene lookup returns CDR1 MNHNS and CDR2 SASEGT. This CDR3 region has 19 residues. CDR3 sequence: CASSGKMGLAGNPTGEQYF. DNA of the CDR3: TGTGCCAGCAGTGGTAAGATGGGGCTAGCGGGAAACCCTACGGGGGAGCAGTACTTC.

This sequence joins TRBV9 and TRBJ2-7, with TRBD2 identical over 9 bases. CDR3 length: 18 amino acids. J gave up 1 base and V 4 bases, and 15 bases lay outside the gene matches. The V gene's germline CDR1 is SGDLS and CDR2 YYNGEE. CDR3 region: CASSPWGGRAGGSYEQYF. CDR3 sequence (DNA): TGTGCCAGCAGCCCTTGGGGCGGGAGGGCCGGAGGATCCTACGAGCAGTACTTC.

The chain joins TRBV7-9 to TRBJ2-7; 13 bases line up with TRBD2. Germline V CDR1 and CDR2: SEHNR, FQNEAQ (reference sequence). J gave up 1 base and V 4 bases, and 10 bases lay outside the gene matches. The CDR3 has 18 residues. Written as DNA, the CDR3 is TGTGCCAGCAGCTCGATCTTTGGACTAGCGGGGGATTCCTACGAGCAGTACTTC. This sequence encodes CASSSIFGLAGDSYEQYF.